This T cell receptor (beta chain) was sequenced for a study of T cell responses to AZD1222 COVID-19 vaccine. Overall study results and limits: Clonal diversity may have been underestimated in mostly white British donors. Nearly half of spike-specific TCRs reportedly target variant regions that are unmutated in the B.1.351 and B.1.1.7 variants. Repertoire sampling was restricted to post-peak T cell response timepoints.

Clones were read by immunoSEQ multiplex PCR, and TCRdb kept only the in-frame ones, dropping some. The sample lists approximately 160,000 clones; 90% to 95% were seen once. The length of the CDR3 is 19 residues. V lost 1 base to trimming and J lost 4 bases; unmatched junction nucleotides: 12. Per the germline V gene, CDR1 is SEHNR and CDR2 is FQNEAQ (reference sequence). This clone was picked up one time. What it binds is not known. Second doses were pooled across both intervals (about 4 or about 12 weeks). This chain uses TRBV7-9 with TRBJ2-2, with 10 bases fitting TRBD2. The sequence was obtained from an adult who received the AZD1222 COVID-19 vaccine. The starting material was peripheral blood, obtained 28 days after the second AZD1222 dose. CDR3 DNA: TGTGCCAGCAGCTTAGTTAGGCTAGCGGGAGCTCCGGGCACCGGGGAGCTGTTTTTT. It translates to CASSLVRLAGAPGTGELFF.